This passage covers 9 T cell receptor beta chains from one sample sequenced in a study of shared clonotypes between healthy human individuals. Positive CCR7 selection of CD45RO-negative cells yielded the naive CD8 cells, and terminally differentiated effector memory CD45RA+ cells were excluded. Clones were sequenced by immunoSEQ multiplex PCR, and TCRdb holds only the in-frame ones, with some missing. This table holds 800,000 to 950,000 clones, about 97% found once. Sequences were obtained from naive CD8+ T cells sorted from blood. The source is a man aged 25-45 years in good health.

In the case of this clone: The germline gene is not matched at one end of the junction; a read error may be the cause. This sample also contains other DNA sequences that code for the same CDR3. The chain links TRBV7-7 to TRBJ2-1, with TRBD2 matching 11 bases. The CDR3 totals 15 residues. Looked up from germline, CDR1 is SSHAT and CDR2 is FNYEAQ (reference sequence). CDR3 bases: TGTGCTAGCAGCACCGGGACTAGCGGTTACAATGAGCAGTTCTTC. Amino acid sequence: CASSTGTSGYNEQFF.

The chain uses TRBV29-1 and TRBJ2-7, with 7 positions matching TRBD2. Germline V gives CDR1 SQVTM, CDR2 ANQGSEA. The CDR3 loop spans 12 amino acids. V lost 6 bases and J lost 3; bases outside the gene matches: 5. In DNA, the CDR3 is TGCAGCGTGGGGGGGGATTTCTACGAGCAGTACTTC. Translated, it gives CSVGGDFYEQYF.

V and J are TRBV6-5 and TRBJ2-2, with no clear D. Germline V gives CDR1 MNHEY, CDR2 SVGAGI. The CDR3 runs to 14 residues. Between the trimmed V and J ends, which lost 2 bases and 6 bases, there was a span of 10 bases. The chain's CDR3 is CASSYKTLAGELFF. CDR3 DNA: TGTGCCAGCAGTTACAAGACCTTGGCCGGGGAGCTGTTTTTT.

This rearrangement joins TRBV7-2 to TRBJ2-1; tentative D call: TRBD2 (5 bases). Trimming removed 4 bases from V and 12 bases from J, with 25 bases in between. The CDR3 totals 16 residues. The germline CDR1 and CDR2 sequences are SGHTA and FQGNSA. The CDR3 nucleotides are TGTGCCAGCAGCTCTTTCGGGGAAAAGAGCCTTATAGGGCAGTTCTTC. Residues: CASSSFGEKSLIGQFF.

This chain connects TRBV7-9 to TRBJ2-7; 11 positions match TRBD2. Trimming removed 5 bases from V and 0 bases from J; junction bases left unmatched: 9. The CDR3 extends over 17 amino acids. Germline values: CDR1 SEHNR, CDR2 FQNEAQ (reference sequence). CDR3 nucleotides: TGTGCCAGCAGCCCGGGGACTAGCGGTTTGAGCTCCTACGAGCAGTACTTC. It translates to CASSPGTSGLSSYEQYF.

The V gene is TRBV7-9, the J gene TRBJ1-4, with D unclear. Germline V gene lookup returns CDR1 SEHNR and CDR2 FQNEAQ (reference sequence). The CDR3 runs to 15 residues. V gave up 5 bases and J gave up 8 bases, with 18 bases separating them. The CDR3 bases are TGTGCCAGCAGCGGTCCCGGTCATGGTGGAGAAAAACTGTTTTTT. Translated: CASSGPGHGGEKLFF.

V gene TRBV19 combines with J gene TRBJ1-1, with TRBD1 identical over 8 bases. The CDR3 covers 14 residues. The V segment lost 4 bases and the J segment 3 bases; nucleotides outside the gene matches: 4. Germline values: CDR1 LNHDA, CDR2 SQIVND (reference sequence). DNA for the CDR3: TGTGCCAGTAGTAGGACAGGGTTCGACACTGAAGCTTTCTTT. Its protein product is CASSRTGFDTEAFF.

The chain is built from TRBV15 and TRBJ2-3; 7 bases are a match to TRBD2. V shed 4 bases and J 3 bases; nucleotides not matched to a gene: 7. The CDR3 is 15 residues long. Germline CDR1 reads LNHNV; CDR2 reads YYDKDF (reference sequence). The CDR3 DNA follows: TGTGCCACCAGCACTGTCGGGACTAAAACAGATACGCAGTATTTT. Its translation is CATSTVGTKTDTQYF.

The J gene is TRBJ1-1, the V gene TRBV4-1; D remains ambiguous. This CDR3 contains 15 residues. Trimming took 4 bases from V and 4 from J, leaving 16 bases between them. Per germline, CDR1 MGHRA and CDR2 YSYEKL. The CDR3 DNA reads as TGCGCCAGCAGCCTTTTAGCAGGAAGGGTCACTGAAGCTTTCTTT. Translating gives CASSLLAGRVTEAFF.